The 6 T cell receptor beta chains reported below all come from one sample, sequenced in a study of T cells in Graves' hyperthyroidism and ophthalmopathy. What was amplified from RNA transcripts were TCR beta CDR3 regions. A first-round RT-PCR of the TCR CDR3 used the HTBI primer set. TCRdb reprocessed the multiplex PCR reads with MiXCR, giving one entry per CDR3 protein. The data hold roughly 170,000 distinct CDR3 sequences, with approximately 9% observed a single time. Sequencing used blood. All receptors come from a woman aged 18-29 years with Graves' hyperthyroidism that later progressed to Graves' ophthalmopathy.

This clonotype was picked up a small number of times. The J gene is TRBJ2-3, the V gene TRBV6-4; D gene ambiguous. Germline V lookup: CDR1 MRHNA, CDR2 SNTAGT. The CDR3 contains 13 residues. Trimming took off 2 bases at V and 6 bases at J, with 9 bases between the two ends. The CDR3 reads CASSDGPTDTQYF. CDR3 nucleotides: TGTGCCAGCAGTGACGGCCCGACGGATACGCAGTATTTT.

This clonotype was seen many times. The chain uses TRBV6-5 and TRBJ2-2; D might be TRBD2 (5 bases). The CDR3 length is 15 residues. CDR1 and CDR2 (germline): MNHEY, SVGAGI. V lost 0 bases, J lost 7 bases, and 12 bases lay in between. CDR3 DNA sequence: TGTGCCAGCAGTTACTCGGGAGAGGTGGGCGGGGAGCTGTTTTTT. Its protein is CASSYSGEVGGELFF.

Remarks on this clonotype: A much larger clone differs from this one at a single base, so this may be a read error. This chain joins TRBV11-2 and TRBJ2-5; the match to TRBD2 covers 7 bases. The V gene end was trimmed by 8 bases and the J gene end by 3 bases; junction bases not matched to a gene: 12. The CDR3 is made up of 15 amino acids. Germline lookup yields CDR1 SGHAT and CDR2 FQNNGV. The CDR3 protein is CASGQRGLAEETQYF. The CDR3 coding sequence is TGTGCCAGCGGCCAGAGAGGGCTAGCGGAAGAGACCCAGTACTTC.

This clonotype was counted at least ten times. This chain connects TRBV7-8 to TRBJ2-7, with D uncertain. The germline V gene encodes CDR1 SGHVS and CDR2 FQNEAQ. The V gene lost 7 bases and the J gene lost 2 bases, with 18 bases spanning the gap. CDR3 length: 15 residues. CDR3 amino acids: CASTQTIHKTYEQYF. CDR3 nucleotides: TGTGCCAGCACCCAAACTATCCACAAGACCTACGAGCAGTACTTC. The full variable domain, in which reference TRBV7-8 and TRBJ2-7 provide the parts outside the CDR3, is GAGVSQSPRYKVAKRGQDVALRCDPISGHVSLFWYQQALGQGPEFLTYFQNEAQLDKSGLPSDRFFAERPEGSVSTLKIQRTQQEDSAVYLCASTQTIHKTYEQYFGPGTRLTVT.

The chain couples TRBV5-4 to TRBJ1-1, with D tentatively TRBD1 (5 bases). The length of the CDR3 is 13 residues. In germline, CDR1 is SGHNT, CDR2 YYREEE (reference sequence). Trimming stripped 6 bases from V and 4 bases from J, with 13 bases between. The CDR3: CASNPAGGTEAFF. The DNA of the CDR3 is TGTGCCAGCAACCCGGCCGGGGGCACTGAAGCTTTCTTT.

This clonotype was counted many times. The V and J genes are TRBV2 and TRBJ1-3; TRBD1 matches 8 bases. This CDR3 has 15 amino acids. Losses at the gene ends were 6 bases for V and 2 bases for J; bases not matched to a gene: 6. Germline CDR1 is SNHLY and CDR2 is FYNNEI. Here the CDR3 DNA reads TGTGCCAGCAGAGGACAGGGACAGACTGGAAACACCATATATTTT. Translated: CASRGQGQTGNTIYF. The variable domain in full, completed from reference TRBV2 and TRBJ1-3, reads EPEVTQTPSHQVTQMGQEVILRCVPISNHLYFYWYRQILGQKVEFLVSFYNNEISEKSEIFDDQFSVERPDGSNFTLKIRSTKLEDSAMYFCASRGQGQTGNTIYFGEGSWLTVV.